A single sample is the source of the 23 T cell receptor beta chains below, sequenced in a study of human T cells and chemical hapten exposure. In TCRdb, the RACE reads were re-called with MiXCR into one record per CDR3 protein. The top ten clones hold 4% to 5.5% of a sample with more than 80,000 distinct CDR3 sequences, more than 9% of them seen once. This sample's time point: patch test 2, 6 weeks after DPC sensitization. Documented treatment: therapeutic diphenylcyclopropenone sensitization with weekly scalp DPC. This material consisted of whole blood, taken in connection with sensitization to the hapten diphenylcyclopropenone (DPC). The origin of the receptors is a woman aged 50 to 65 with alopecia areata. Some clones in this sample may be carry-over from other donors' samples.

The sample holds many counts of this clonotype. The chain employs TRBV20-1 and TRBJ2-1; TRBD2 might be the D (6 bases). Per germline, CDR1 DFQATT and CDR2 SNEGSKA (reference sequence). The CDR3 length is 14 residues. Trimming shortened V by 0 bases and J by 7 bases, and 13 bases separated the two germline ends. The CDR3 region is CSARDSGLYNEQFF. DNA of the CDR3: TGCAGTGCTAGAGATTCGGGACTGTATAATGAGCAGTTCTTC.

This clonotype was recorded at least ten times. The chain is built from TRBV12-3 or TRBV12-4 and TRBJ1-1; 10 bases map to TRBD1. CDR3 length equals 17 residues. Trimming took 5 bases from V and 2 from J; bases not matched to a gene: 11. The CDR3 loop is CASSPPWTGGDNTEAFF. The CDR3 DNA sequence: TGTGCCAGCAGTCCCCCTTGGACAGGGGGAGACAACACTGAAGCTTTCTTT.

This clonotype has more than one count but fewer than ten. The chain carries TRBV28 and TRBJ2-5, with no clear D. This CDR3 is 16 amino acids long. Trimming removed 1 base from V and 5 bases from J, with 17 bases in between. Germline values: CDR1 MDHEN, CDR2 SYDVKM. In nucleotides, the CDR3 is TGTGCCAGCAGTTTATCCCACCCAGAAACTGGGGAGACCCAGTACTTC. It encodes CASSLSHPETGETQYF.

This clonotype was observed at least ten times. The CDR3 nucleotides read TGCAGTACTGAAGGGGATAAGGAGACCCAGTACTTC. Protein product: CSTEGDKETQYF. The chain joins TRBV20-1 to TRBJ2-5; possible D gene TRBD1, 5 bases. Germline CDR1 reads DFQATT; CDR2 reads SNEGSKA (reference sequence). The CDR3 consists of 12 residues. V lost 8 bases and J 5 bases, leaving 15 bases between the germline ends.

This clonotype occurred many times. The rearrangement joins TRBV29-1 to TRBJ2-1, with 10 bases aligning to TRBD2. The length of the CDR3 is 14 residues. Germline lookup yields CDR1 SQVTM and CDR2 ANQGSEA. The J segment lost 6 bases and the V segment lost 4 bases, leaving 6 bases of the junction unmatched. The CDR3 nucleotides are TGCAGCGTTGCGGCTAGCGGGAGTGGCAATGAGCAGTTCTTC. Translating it yields CSVAASGSGNEQFF.

This clonotype has a count of ten or more. The genes are TRBV7-9 and TRBJ1-4, with a weak D call TRBD1 (5 bases). The length of the CDR3 is 13 residues. V was clipped by 5 bases and J by 8 bases, with 12 bases between them. CDR1 is SEHNR, CDR2 FQNEAQ, per germline (reference sequence). CDR3 sequence reads: CASSRGQGEKLFF. The CDR3 nucleotides read TGTGCCAGCAGCCGAGGACAAGGAGAAAAACTGTTTTTT. Using reference TRBV7-9 and TRBJ1-4 for the parts outside the CDR3, the full variable domain is DTGVSQNPRHKITKRGQNVTFRCDPISEHNRLYWYRQTLGQGPEFLTYFQNEAQLEKSRLLSDRFSAERPKGSFSTLEIQRTEQGDSAMYLCASSRGQGEKLFFGSGTQLSVL.

The gene calls are TRBV11-3 and TRBJ2-1, with 7 positions matching TRBD2. The germline gives CDR1 SGHNT, CDR2 YENEEA. With V trimmed by 6 bases and J by 6 bases, 8 bases remained unmatched. The CDR3 totals 14 residues. CDR3 sequence reads: CASSPAGMRNEQFF. For the CDR3, the DNA is TGTGCCAGCAGTCCAGCGGGAATGCGCAATGAGCAGTTCTTC.

Only a few counts were recorded for this clonotype. This chain connects TRBV25-1 to TRBJ1-2; the match to TRBD1 covers 7 bases. V dropped 1 base and J dropped 9; count of bases not matched to a gene: 5. CDR1 is MGHDK, CDR2 SYGVNS, per germline. This CDR3 has 13 residues. The CDR3 protein is CASSEFPRGSYTF. The CDR3 nucleotides are TGTGCCAGCAGTGAATTCCCCAGGGGGAGCTACACCTTC.

This clonotype was counted between two and nine times. The chain uses TRBV18 and TRBJ2-3; TRBD2 might be the D (5 bases). The CDR3 extends over 16 amino acids. V was trimmed by 2 bases and J by 0 bases, leaving 12 bases between them. Looked up from germline, CDR1 is KGHSH and CDR2 is LQKENI. The CDR3 DNA follows: TGTGCCAGCTCACCAGAGGCCCCGGGAAGCACAGATACGCAGTATTTT. It translates to CASSPEAPGSTDTQYF.

This chain joins TRBV7-6 and TRBJ2-1, with D unclear. Germline V CDR1 and CDR2: SGHVS, FNYEAQ. The CDR3 sequence is 12 residues long. V lost 1 base and J lost 8, with 6 bases in between. Here the CDR3 reads CASSLVRHEQFF. The DNA of the CDR3 is TGTGCCAGCAGCTTAGTGAGGCATGAGCAGTTCTTC.

The rearrangement joins TRBV5-1 to TRBJ2-1; 9 bases match TRBD2. The germline V gene encodes CDR1 SGHRS and CDR2 YFSETQ. This CDR3 comprises 15 residues. Germline trimming cut 2 bases from V and 6 bases from J; bases unmatched to any gene: 6. Here the CDR3 DNA reads TGCGCCAGCAGCTTCGTGCGGGAGGGCCGCAATGAGCAGTTCTTC. This sequence encodes CASSFVREGRNEQFF. Full variable domain (missing parts from reference TRBV5-1 and TRBJ2-1): KAGVTQTPRYLIKTRGQQVTLSCSPISGHRSVSWYQQTPGQGLQFLFEYFSETQRNKGNFPGRFSGRQFSNSRSEMNVSTLELGDSALYLCASSFVREGRNEQFFGPGTRLTVL.

This clonotype was recorded a few times. CDR3 sequence (DNA): TGTGCCAGCAGCTTAGTGGCGATTAGCACAGATACGCAGTATTTT. Its translation: CASSLVAISTDTQYF. The chain has TRBV7-6 and TRBJ2-3; D call uncertain. With 1 base removed from V and 0 bases from J, the gap between germline ends came to 8 bases. CDR1 is SGHVS and CDR2 is FNYEAQ in the germline V gene. CDR3 length: 15 amino acids.

A few counts support this clonotype. The rearrangement links TRBV10-3 to TRBJ2-3; D is unclear. Trimming took off 3 bases at V and 5 bases at J, with 12 bases between the two ends. The CDR3 covers 14 residues. The germline V gene encodes CDR1 ENHRY and CDR2 SYGVKD. DNA for the CDR3: TGTGCCATCAGTGACGCGCTCTTTGGAGATACGCAGTATTTT. It codes for CAISDALFGDTQYF.

This rearrangement joins TRBV27 to TRBJ1-6; D is undetermined. Trimming stripped 0 bases from V and 10 bases from J, with 13 bases between. CDR1 MNHEY and CDR2 SMNVEV come from the germline V gene (reference sequence). CDR3 length equals 15 residues. The CDR3: CASSLSAVGGSPLHF. The CDR3 nucleotides are TGTGCCAGCAGTTTATCGGCGGTCGGTGGATCACCCCTCCACTTT.

The table lists this clonotype with many counts. The chain uses TRBV5-1 and TRBJ1-6, with D tentatively TRBD1 (6 bases). The CDR3 is made up of 17 amino acids. Trimming removed 7 bases at V and 0 bases at J, with 17 bases between. Per the germline V gene, CDR1 is SGHRS and CDR2 is YFSETQ. In DNA form, the CDR3 reads TGCGCCAGCTCCCGACAGGCGGTGAGCTCCTATAATTCACCCCTCCACTTT. Its protein product is CASSRQAVSSYNSPLHF. The variable domain in full, completed from reference TRBV5-1 and TRBJ1-6, reads KAGVTQTPRYLIKTRGQQVTLSCSPISGHRSVSWYQQTPGQGLQFLFEYFSETQRNKGNFPGRFSGRQFSNSRSEMNVSTLELGDSALYLCASSRQAVSSYNSPLHFGNGTRLTVT.

This clonotype appeared a single time. The chain couples TRBV20-1 to TRBJ1-5; 7 bases are a match to TRBD1. The CDR3 extends over 17 amino acids. V was pared by 2 bases and J by 4 bases, with 14 bases of the junction left unmatched. The V gene's germline CDR1 is DFQATT and CDR2 SNEGSKA (reference sequence). The CDR3 protein is CSARKRTGTALNQPQHF. The CDR3 region has the DNA TGCAGTGCTAGAAAGCGTACCGGGACAGCATTAAATCAGCCCCAGCATTTT.

This clonotype was detected only a few times. The CDR3 DNA is TGTGCCAGCAGCCAAAAGATAGCGGGAGCCCACAATGAGCAGTTCTTC. Amino acid sequence: CASSQKIAGAHNEQFF. This chain links TRBV14 with TRBJ2-1; 9 bases align to TRBD2. After removal of 2 bases from V and 5 bases from J, the junction contained 7 bases not matched to a gene. This CDR3 spans 16 amino acids. Germline values: CDR1 SGHDN, CDR2 FVKESK.

This clonotype was observed a handful of times. The rearrangement links TRBV11-2 to TRBJ1-1; TRBD1 is a possible D gene (6 bases). Germline V gives CDR1 SGHAT, CDR2 FQNNGV. V lost 5 bases, J lost 1 base, and 20 bases lay in between. The CDR3 consists of 17 residues. The CDR3, as DNA: TGTGCCAGCAGCCCAACACAGACAGGAGGAAGGAACACTGAAGCTTTCTTT. It specifies CASSPTQTGGRNTEAFF.

V gene TRBV6-5 combines with J gene TRBJ2-7; 10 bases align to TRBD1. Per the germline V gene, CDR1 is MNHEY and CDR2 is SVGAGI. The CDR3 runs 16 residues. With V trimmed by 6 bases and J by 5 bases, 13 bases remained unmatched. The CDR3 DNA follows: TGTGCCAGCAGCAGTACCGGGACAGGGGATAGGCACGAGCAGTACTTC. As protein: CASSSTGTGDRHEQYF.

There are a few counts of this clonotype. The rearrangement uses TRBV6-2 or TRBV6-3 and TRBJ2-2; the D call may be TRBD1 or TRBD2 (5 bases each). Germline CDR1 is MNHEY and CDR2 is SVGEGT. CDR3 length equals 12 residues. V was clipped by 8 bases and J by 5 bases, with 9 bases between them. As DNA, the CDR3 is TGTGCCAGCTCGGGGCCAACCGGGGAGCTGTTTTTT. This sequence encodes CASSGPTGELFF.

This clonotype was seen ten or more times. The rearrangement links TRBV7-9 to TRBJ1-1; D is undetermined. V was cut by 5 bases and J by 1 base, with 5 bases left in between. From germline, CDR1 is SEHNR and CDR2 FQNEAQ (reference sequence). The CDR3 extends over 12 amino acids. In DNA form, the CDR3 reads TGTGCCAGCAGCCACGGGAACACTGAAGCTTTCTTT. Encoded protein: CASSHGNTEAFF.

This clonotype was recorded at least ten times. The V gene is TRBV7-8, the J gene TRBJ2-3; 15 nucleotides line up with TRBD2. CDR3 length: 18 residues. The germline gives CDR1 SGHVS, CDR2 FQNEAQ. The trim removed 5 bases at V and 2 bases at J, leaving 8 bases unmatched. The CDR3 loop reads CASSPGGLAGGPTDTQYF. The CDR3 DNA sequence: TGTGCCAGCAGCCCTGGTGGACTAGCGGGAGGGCCCACAGATACGCAGTATTTT.

The J gene is TRBJ1-4, the V gene TRBV28, with 7 nucleotides matching TRBD1. This CDR3 has 14 amino acids. V dropped 8 bases and J dropped 3; count of bases not matched to a gene: 6. CDR1 MDHEN and CDR2 SYDVKM come from the germline V gene. CDR3 nucleotide sequence: TGTGCCAGCCGGGACAGCGGTGCTAATGAAAAACTGTTTTTT. Amino acid sequence: CASRDSGANEKLFF.